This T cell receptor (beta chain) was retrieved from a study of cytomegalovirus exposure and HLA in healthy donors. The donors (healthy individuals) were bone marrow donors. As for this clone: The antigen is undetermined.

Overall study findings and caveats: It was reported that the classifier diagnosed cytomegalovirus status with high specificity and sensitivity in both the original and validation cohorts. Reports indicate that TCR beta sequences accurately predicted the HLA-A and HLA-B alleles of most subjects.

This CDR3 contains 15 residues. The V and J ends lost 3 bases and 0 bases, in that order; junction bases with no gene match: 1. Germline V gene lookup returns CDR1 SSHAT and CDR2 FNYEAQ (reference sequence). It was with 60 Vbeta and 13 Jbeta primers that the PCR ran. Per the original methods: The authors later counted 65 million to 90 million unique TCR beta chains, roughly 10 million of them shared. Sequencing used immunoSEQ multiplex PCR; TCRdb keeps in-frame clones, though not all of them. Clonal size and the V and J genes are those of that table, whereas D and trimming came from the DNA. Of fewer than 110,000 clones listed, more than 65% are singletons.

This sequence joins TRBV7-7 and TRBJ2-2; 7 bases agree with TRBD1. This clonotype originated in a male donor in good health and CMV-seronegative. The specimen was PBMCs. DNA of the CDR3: TGTGCCAGCAGCTTCGGGACAGCGAACACCGGGGAGCTGTTTTTT. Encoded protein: CASSFGTANTGELFF.